The sequence of this TCR beta chain was determined in a study of T cell changes during pregnancy in multiple sclerosis. Produced via immunoSEQ multiplex PCR; TCRdb's table is partial and in-frame only. The sample holds around 130,000 clones, roughly 97% seen once. Germline CDR1 reads MNHNS; CDR2 reads SASEGT. V was shortened by 1 base and J by 4 bases, with 11 bases between the two germline ends. CDR3 length: 15 residues. The rearrangement joins TRBV6-1 to TRBJ2-1, with a possible D match to TRBD2 (6 bases). This material consisted of peripheral blood, taken after pregnancy. The receptor comes from a female donor with multiple sclerosis, enrolled in a pregnancy study. Here the CDR3 reads CASSEELAAYNEQFF. The CDR3 DNA reads TGTGCCAGCAGTGAAGAACTAGCAGCTTACAATGAGCAGTTCTTC.